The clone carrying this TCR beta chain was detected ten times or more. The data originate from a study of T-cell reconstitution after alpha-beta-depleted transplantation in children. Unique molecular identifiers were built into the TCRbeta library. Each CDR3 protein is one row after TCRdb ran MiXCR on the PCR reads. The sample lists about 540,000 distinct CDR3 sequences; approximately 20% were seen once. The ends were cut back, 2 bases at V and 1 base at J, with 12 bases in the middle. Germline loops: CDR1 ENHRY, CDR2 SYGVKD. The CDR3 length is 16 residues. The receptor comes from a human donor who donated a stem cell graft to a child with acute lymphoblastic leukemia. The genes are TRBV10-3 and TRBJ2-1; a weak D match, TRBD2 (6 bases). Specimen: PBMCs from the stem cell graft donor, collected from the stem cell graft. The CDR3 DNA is TGTGCCATCAGTGAGCCGGGACTCACTTCCTACAATGAGCAGTTCTTC. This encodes CAISEPGLTSYNEQFF.